Presented here are 10 T cell receptor beta chains from one specimen sequenced in a study of blood T cell repertoires in COVID-19. Sequencing used immunoSEQ multiplex PCR; TCRdb keeps in-frame clones, though not all of them. Among some 190,000 clones listed, about 85% were seen once. What was sequenced was peripheral blood. The receptors shown here come from a woman aged 55-75 years with acute or convalescent COVID-19.

The CDR3 sequence: CASSKGTGRSADTQYF. The CDR3, as DNA: TGTGCCAGCAGTAAGGGGACAGGGAGAAGCGCAGATACGCAGTATTTT. J is TRBJ2-3 and V is TRBV27, with 9 bases identical to TRBD1. V shed 5 bases, J shed 4 bases, and the junction held 10 bases outside the gene matches. CDR3 length: 16 residues. In germline, CDR1 is MNHEY, CDR2 SMNVEV (reference sequence).

In this sample, this clone turned up a few times. The chain has TRBV6-5 and TRBJ2-3, with 12 positions matching TRBD2. Germline trimming cut 10 bases from V and 4 bases from J; bases unmatched to any gene: 6. Germline V gene data show CDR1 as MNHEY and CDR2 as SVGAGI. This CDR3 is built from 14 residues. The CDR3 loop reads CATSLAGGSDTQYF. The CDR3 DNA follows: TGTGCCACCTCCCTAGCGGGAGGGTCAGATACGCAGTATTTT.

The J gene is TRBJ2-2, the V gene TRBV19, with 9 bases fitting TRBD2. The junction had 10 bases not matched to a gene; V was cut back by 3 bases and J by 8 bases. Germline values: CDR1 LNHDA, CDR2 SQIVND (reference sequence). The CDR3 has 16 residues. The CDR3 sequence: CASSIIAGGPSGELFF. CDR3 sequence (DNA): TGTGCCAGTAGTATCATCGCGGGAGGGCCATCTGGGGAGCTGTTTTTT.

The chain employs TRBV19 and TRBJ2-2, with a weak D call TRBD2 (7 bases). V was cut by 6 bases and J by 8 bases, with 19 bases left in between. The CDR3 runs 15 residues. Germline CDR1 LNHDA, CDR2 SQIVND (reference sequence). The CDR3 DNA is TGTGCCAGTAGGCAAGGGGGACTAACGAGAGGGGAGCTGTTTTTT. Translated: CASRQGGLTRGELFF.

The chain has TRBV7-9 and TRBJ1-2, with 7 bases fitting TRBD1. There are 15 residues in the CDR3. With 5 bases clipped from V and 6 bases from J, the junction kept 12 bases outside the gene matches. The germline V gene has CDR1 SEHNR and CDR2 FQNEAQ (reference sequence). The CDR3 sequence is CASSGRQGSLNGYTF. The CDR3 DNA reads as TGTGCCAGCAGCGGGCGACAGGGAAGCTTAAATGGCTACACCTTC.

This chain uses TRBV18 with TRBJ1-1; D gene ambiguous. The CDR3 contains 14 residues. V shed 3 bases and J shed 4 bases, with 12 bases lying between them. Germline V CDR1 and CDR2: KGHSH, LQKENI. The CDR3 coding sequence is TGTGCCAGCTCACCCCCACTGCGAGGCACTGAAGCTTTCTTT. Amino acid sequence: CASSPPLRGTEAFF.

This clone was detected only once. This chain uses TRBV24-1 with TRBJ1-2; D is perhaps TRBD1 (6 bases). In germline, CDR1 is KGHDR, CDR2 SFDVKD. The CDR3 runs 14 residues. V shed 1 base and J shed 7 bases, with 12 bases lying between them. CDR3 loop: CATSDFRGIRGYTF. The CDR3 nucleotides read TGTGCCACCAGTGATTTTAGGGGGATTCGTGGCTACACCTTC.

This sequence joins TRBV7-9 and TRBJ2-1, with D perhaps matching TRBD1 (6 bases). Trimming cost V 5 bases and J 10 bases, with 12 bases left between them. This CDR3 is built from 12 residues. CDR1 and CDR2 from the germline V gene are SEHNR and FQNEAQ (reference sequence). Here the CDR3 DNA reads TGTGCCAGCAGCCAGGACAGCCGGGAGCAGTTCTTC. This sequence encodes CASSQDSREQFF.

A word on this clone: Other DNA sequences in this sample translate to the same CDR3. This chain joins TRBV3-1 (or the pseudogene TRBV3-2) and TRBJ1-2; maybe TRBD1 (5 bases). V was cut by 1 base and J by 7 bases, with 7 bases left in between. Germline V gene lookup returns CDR1 LGHDT and CDR2 YNNKEL (reference sequence). CDR3 length equals 12 residues. CDR3 loop: CASSQGGGGYTF. CDR3 bases: TGTGCCAGCAGCCAAGGGGGGGGTGGCTACACCTTC.

The chain couples TRBV27 to TRBJ2-1; D is undetermined. This CDR3 comprises 12 residues. Germline-derived CDR1 and CDR2 are MNHEY and SMNVEV (reference sequence). Trimming removed 5 bases at V and 2 bases at J, with 4 bases between. Here the CDR3 DNA reads TGTGCCAGCAGTCTAACCTACAATGAGCAGTTCTTC. Encoded protein: CASSLTYNEQFF.